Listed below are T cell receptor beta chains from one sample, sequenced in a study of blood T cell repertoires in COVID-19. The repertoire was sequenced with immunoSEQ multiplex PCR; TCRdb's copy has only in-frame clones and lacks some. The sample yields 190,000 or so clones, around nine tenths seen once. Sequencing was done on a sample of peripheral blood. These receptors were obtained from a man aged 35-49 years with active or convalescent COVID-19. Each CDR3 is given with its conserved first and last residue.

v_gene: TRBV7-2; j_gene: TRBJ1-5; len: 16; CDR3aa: CASSLGTYDSNQPQHF
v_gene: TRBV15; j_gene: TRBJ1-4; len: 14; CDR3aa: CATSRDRGNEKLFF
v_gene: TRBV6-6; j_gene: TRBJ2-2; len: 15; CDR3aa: CASREGTSSSGELFF
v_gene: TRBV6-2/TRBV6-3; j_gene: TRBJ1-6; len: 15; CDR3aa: CASSYLGGGNSPLHF
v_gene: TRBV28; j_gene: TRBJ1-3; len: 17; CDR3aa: CASRREGQADSGNTIYF
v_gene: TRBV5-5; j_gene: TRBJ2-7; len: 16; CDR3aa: CASSLASSAGLYEQYF
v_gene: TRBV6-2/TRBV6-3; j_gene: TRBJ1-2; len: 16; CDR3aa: CASSYRTGETNYGYTF
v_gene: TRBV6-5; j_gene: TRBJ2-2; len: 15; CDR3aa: CASRPGQGGRGELFF
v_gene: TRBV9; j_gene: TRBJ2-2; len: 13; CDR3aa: CASSVDLTGELFF
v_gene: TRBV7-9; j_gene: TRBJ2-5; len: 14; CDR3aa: CASRRTSGEETQYF
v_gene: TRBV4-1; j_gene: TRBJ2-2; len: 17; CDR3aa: CASSQEGLALGTGELFF
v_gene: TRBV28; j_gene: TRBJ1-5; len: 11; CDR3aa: CASSFVALQHF
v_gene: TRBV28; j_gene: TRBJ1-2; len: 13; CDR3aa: CASSQGQGVGYTF
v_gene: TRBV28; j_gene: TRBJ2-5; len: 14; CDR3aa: CASSLRGGQETQYF
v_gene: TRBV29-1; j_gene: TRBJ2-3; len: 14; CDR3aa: CSGAKGQLTDTQYF
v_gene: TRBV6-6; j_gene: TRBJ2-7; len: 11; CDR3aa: CASRGTYEQYF
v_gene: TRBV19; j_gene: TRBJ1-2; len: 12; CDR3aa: CASMDREYGYTF
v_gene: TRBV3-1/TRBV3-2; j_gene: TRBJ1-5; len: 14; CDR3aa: CASSQDQGNQPQHF
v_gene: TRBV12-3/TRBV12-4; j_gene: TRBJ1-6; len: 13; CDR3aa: CASSFRRNSPLHF
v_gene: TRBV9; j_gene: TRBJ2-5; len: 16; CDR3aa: CASSVRPSGGKETQYF
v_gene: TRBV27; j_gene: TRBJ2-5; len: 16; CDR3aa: CASSPIGQGGIETQYF
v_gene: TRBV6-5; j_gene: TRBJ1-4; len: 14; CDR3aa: CASRTGTGNEKLFF
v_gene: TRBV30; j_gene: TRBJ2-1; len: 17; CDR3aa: CAWSVERTSGGANEQFF
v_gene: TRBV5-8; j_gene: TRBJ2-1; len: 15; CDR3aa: CASSFGGGTYNEQFF
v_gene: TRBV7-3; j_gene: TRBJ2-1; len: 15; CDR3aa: CASSQPGQEYNEQFF
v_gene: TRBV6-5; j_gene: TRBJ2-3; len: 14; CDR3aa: CASTDGGVTDTQYF
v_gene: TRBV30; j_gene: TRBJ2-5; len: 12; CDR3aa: CALGGVQETQYF
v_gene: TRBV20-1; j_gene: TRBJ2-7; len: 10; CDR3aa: CSAQTYEQYF
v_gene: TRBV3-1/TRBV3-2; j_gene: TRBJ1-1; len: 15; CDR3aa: CASSHTTGVNTEAFF
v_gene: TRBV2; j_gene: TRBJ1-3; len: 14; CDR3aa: CASKSYGGGNTIYF
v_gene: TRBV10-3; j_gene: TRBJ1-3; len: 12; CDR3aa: CAMRGGSGTIYF
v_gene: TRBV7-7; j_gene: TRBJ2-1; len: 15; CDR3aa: CASSLDRGSYNEQFF
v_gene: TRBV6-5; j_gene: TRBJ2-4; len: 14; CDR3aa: CASSMTGTENIQYF
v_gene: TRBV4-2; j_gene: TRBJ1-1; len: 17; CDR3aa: CASSQGWDREINTEAFF
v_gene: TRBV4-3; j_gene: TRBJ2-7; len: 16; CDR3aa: CASSQDLSGQGHEQYF
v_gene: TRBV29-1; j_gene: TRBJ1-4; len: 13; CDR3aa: CSVASATNEKLFF
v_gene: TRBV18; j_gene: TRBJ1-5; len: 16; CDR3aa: CASSPGTGGNNQPQHF
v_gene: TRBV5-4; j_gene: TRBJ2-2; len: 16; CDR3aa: CASSLGGQRNTGELFF